The 30 T cell receptor beta chains in this list originate from one sample, sequenced in a study of CD8+ T cells in alopecia areata. Extracted from the samples, RNA was reverse transcribed into cDNA to serve as the sequencing template. Method: immunoSEQ multiplex PCR; TCRdb's copy keeps in-frame clones and lacks some. The repertoire holds around 150,000 clones, with 55% as singletons. Sequencing was performed on CD4+ T cells sorted from blood. The source is a human donor in good health.

V and J are TRBV15 and TRBJ2-7, with D possibly being TRBD2 (5 bases). The CDR3 length is 11 residues. V lost 8 bases to trimming and J lost 3 bases, with 8 bases between them. Germline V gene data show CDR1 as LNHNV and CDR2 as YYDKDF (reference sequence). CDR3: CATSRGYEQYF. The CDR3 region has the DNA TGTGCCACCTCCCGGGGCTACGAGCAGTACTTC. The variable domain in full, with the rest retrieved from reference TRBV15 and TRBJ2-7, is DAMVIQNPRYQVTQFGKPVTLSCSQTLNHNVMYWYQQKSSQAPKLLFHYYDKDFNNEADTPDNFQSRRPNTSFCFLDIRSPGLGDTAMYLCATSRGYEQYFGPGTRLTVT.

V and J are TRBV2 and TRBJ2-5; D is possibly TRBD1 (6 bases). Germline CDR1 is SNHLY and CDR2 is FYNNEI. The CDR3 spans 13 residues. Trimming took 3 bases from V and 5 from J, leaving 10 bases between them. The CDR3: CASSDRGMETQYF. The CDR3 region has the DNA TGTGCCAGCAGTGATAGGGGGATGGAGACCCAGTACTTC. The variable domain in full, with the rest retrieved from reference TRBV2 and TRBJ2-5, is EPEVTQTPSHQVTQMGQEVILRCVPISNHLYFYWYRQILGQKVEFLVSFYNNEISEKSEIFDDQFSVERPDGSNFTLKIRSTKLEDSAMYFCASSDRGMETQYFGPGTRLLVL.

The chain employs TRBV5-6 and TRBJ1-4; TRBD1 matches at 9 bases. This CDR3 has 14 amino acids. The V segment lost 3 bases and the J segment 8 bases; nucleotides outside the gene matches: 5. The germline V gene has CDR1 SGHDT and CDR2 YYEEEE. The CDR3 is CASSSQGAREKLFF. The CDR3 bases are TGTGCCAGCAGCTCACAGGGGGCCCGGGAAAAACTGTTTTTT. The full variable domain, with the rest looked up from reference TRBV5-6 and TRBJ1-4, is DAGVTQSPTHLIKTRGQQVTLRCSPKSGHDTVSWYQQALGQGPQFIFQYYEEEERQRGNFPDRFSGHQFPNYSSELNVNALLLGDSALYLCASSSQGAREKLFFGSGTQLSVL.

The chain is built from TRBV6-5 and TRBJ2-7; TRBD2 agrees at 11 bases. After removal of 0 bases from V and 5 bases from J, the junction contained 6 bases not matched to a gene. Germline V gene sequence: CDR1 MNHEY, CDR2 SVGAGI. This CDR3 contains 16 residues. The CDR3 protein is CASSYSSTSGRNEQYF. The CDR3 bases are TGTGCCAGCAGTTACTCGAGCACTAGCGGGAGAAACGAGCAGTACTTC.

The CDR3 nucleotides are TGTGCCAGCAGTTCCACGACAGAGGAAGCTTTCTTT. As protein: CASSSTTEEAFF. The chain employs TRBV6-1 and TRBJ1-1, with D tentatively TRBD1 (5 bases). V dropped 5 bases and J dropped 8 bases, with 12 bases sitting between them. The CDR3 is 12 residues long. The germline CDR1 and CDR2 sequences are MNHNS and SASEGT.

The sample holds a few counts of this clone. The rearrangement links TRBV29-1 to TRBJ2-1, with D possibly being TRBD2 (5 bases). The CDR3 consists of 11 residues. Germline assignment: CDR1 SQVTM and CDR2 ANQGSEA. Trimming took 3 bases from V and 10 from J, leaving 10 bases between them. The CDR3 sequence is CSVEAGGEQFF. CDR3 sequence (DNA): TGCAGCGTTGAGGCAGGCGGGGAGCAGTTCTTC.

The V gene is TRBV27, the J gene TRBJ1-1, with D perhaps matching TRBD1 (5 bases). V was pared by 4 bases and J by 5 bases, with 5 bases between. The CDR3 consists of 11 residues. CDR1 MNHEY and CDR2 SMNVEV come from the germline V gene (reference sequence). CDR3 in DNA: TGTGCCAGCAGTTCAGGGACTGAAGCTTTCTTT. Amino acid sequence: CASSSGTEAFF.

This clone was observed once. The chain is built from TRBV6-5 and TRBJ1-2; D might be TRBD1 (5 bases). Germline V CDR1 and CDR2: MNHEY, SVGAGI. The V end was cut by 5 bases, the J end by 9 bases, with 19 bases between. CDR3 length: 14 residues. CDR3 residues: CASSITGHGGSYTF. CDR3 DNA: TGTGCCAGCAGTATCACAGGCCACGGGGGAAGCTACACCTTC.

This clone was counted only a few times. The genes are TRBV18 and TRBJ2-7; a weak D match, TRBD1 (6 bases). The CDR3 sequence is 15 residues long. Germline V gene data show CDR1 as KGHSH and CDR2 as LQKENI. V lost 2 bases and J 2 bases, leaving 13 bases between the germline ends. CDR3 amino acids: CASSPSAQGAYEQYF. CDR3 nucleotide sequence: TGTGCCAGCTCACCATCGGCACAGGGCGCCTACGAGCAGTACTTC.

This clone was recorded a few times. V usage is TRBV5-1 and J usage is TRBJ2-5; 9 nucleotides line up with TRBD1. This CDR3 region has 15 residues. The germline V gene encodes CDR1 SGHRS and CDR2 YFSETQ. Losses at the gene ends were 5 bases for V and 4 bases for J; bases not matched to a gene: 9. CDR3 sequence (DNA): TGCGCCAGCAGTTTACCGGGACAGGGTGGAGAGACCCAGTACTTC. Protein product: CASSLPGQGGETQYF.

The chain uses TRBV30 and TRBJ1-4; TRBD1 might be the D (6 bases). The V end was cut by 3 bases, the J end by 7 bases, with 15 bases between. Germline CDR1 reads GTSNPN; CDR2 reads SVGIG (reference sequence). This CDR3 comprises 14 residues. CDR3 protein: CAWSRTVGFEKLFF. Written as DNA, the CDR3 is TGTGCCTGGAGCCGGACAGTGGGATTTGAAAAACTGTTTTTT.

The V and J genes are TRBV4-2 and TRBJ2-7; 11 nucleotides agree with TRBD2. The V segment lost 1 base and the J segment 1 base; nucleotides outside the gene matches: 3. Germline V gene data show CDR1 as LGHNA and CDR2 as YNFKEQ. This CDR3 has 16 residues. In DNA form, the CDR3 reads TGTGCCAGCAGCCAAGCCACTAGCGGGAGATCCTACGAGCAGTACTTC. It specifies CASSQATSGRSYEQYF.

The chain uses TRBV4-2 and TRBJ2-6; D might be TRBD1 (5 bases). Germline lookup yields CDR1 LGHNA and CDR2 YNFKEQ. Between the trimmed V and J ends, which lost 2 bases and 2 bases, there was a span of 7 bases. This CDR3 is built from 15 residues. CDR3 sequence reads: CASSQSGPGANVLTF. DNA of the CDR3: TGTGCCAGCAGCCAATCAGGGCCTGGGGCCAACGTCCTGACTTTC.

The rearrangement joins TRBV12-5 to TRBJ1-1; TRBD1 agrees at 7 bases. This CDR3 spans 14 amino acids. Germline trimming cut 2 bases from V and 0 bases from J; bases unmatched to any gene: 0. The V gene's germline CDR1 is LGHNT and CDR2 FRNRAP. CDR3 sequence: CASGLQGVNTEAFF. The CDR3 nucleotides are TGTGCTAGTGGTTTGCAGGGGGTGAACACTGAAGCTTTCTTT.

The chain carries TRBV7-2 and TRBJ2-3, with 7 bases fitting TRBD2. Germline values: CDR1 SGHTA, CDR2 FQGNSA. V dropped 5 bases and J dropped 8; count of bases not matched to a gene: 10. The CDR3 covers 14 residues. CDR3 amino acids: CASSAGGSLFTQYF. The CDR3 coding sequence is TGTGCCAGCAGCGCCGGCGGGAGCCTTTTTACGCAGTATTTT. The variable domain in full, completed from reference TRBV7-2 and TRBJ2-3, reads GAGVSQSPSNKVTEKGKDVELRCDPISGHTALYWYRQSLGQGLEFLIYFQGNSAPDKSGLPSDRFSAERTGGSVSTLTIQRTQQEDSAVYLCASSAGGSLFTQYFGPGTRLTVL.

This clone was observed a few times. The V gene is TRBV5-4, the J gene TRBJ2-2, with unresolved D. The CDR3 is 12 amino acids. Germline V gene data show CDR1 as SGHNT and CDR2 as YYREEE (reference sequence). Trimming took 10 bases from V and 6 from J, leaving 13 bases between them. Here the CDR3 reads CASQIPAGELFF. In DNA form, the CDR3 reads TGTGCCTCCCAAATCCCGGCCGGGGAGCTGTTTTTT.

The J gene is TRBJ1-5, the V gene TRBV29-1, with D possibly matching TRBD1 (5 bases). With 4 bases removed from V and 0 bases from J, the gap between germline ends came to 7 bases. The CDR3 sequence is 13 residues long. Germline lookup yields CDR1 SQVTM and CDR2 ANQGSEA. The CDR3 DNA is TGCAGCGTTGGACAGAATAGCAATCAGCCCCAGCATTTT. Translating gives CSVGQNSNQPQHF.

For this clone: The sample has other DNA sequences that encode this CDR3 too. The rearrangement joins TRBV29-1 to TRBJ2-5; no clear D. The CDR3 is made up of 12 amino acids. Germline V gene lookup returns CDR1 SQVTM and CDR2 ANQGSEA. Trimming left V 4 bases short and J 1 base short, with 7 bases between. In nucleotides, the CDR3 is TGCAGCGTTGTGGCAGCCCAAGAGACCCAGTACTTC. This sequence encodes CSVVAAQETQYF.

The J gene is TRBJ1-1, the V gene TRBV6-1, with 7 positions matching TRBD1. The CDR3 is 17 residues long. V trimming: 2 bases; J trimming: 4 bases; junction bases outside the gene matches: 13. CDR1 and CDR2 from the germline V gene are MNHNS and SASEGT. Written as DNA, the CDR3 is TGTGCCAGCAGTGAAATCGGGACAGCTTTAAGGGGCACTGAAGCTTTCTTT. Translated: CASSEIGTALRGTEAFF.

The genes are TRBV30 and TRBJ2-1, with TRBD1 matching 8 bases. CDR1 is GTSNPN and CDR2 is SVGIG in the germline V gene (reference sequence). The trim removed 2 bases at V and 6 bases at J, leaving 6 bases unmatched. The CDR3 is made up of 14 amino acids. This CDR3 reads CAWSSGQGRNEQFF. CDR3 sequence (DNA): TGTGCCTGGAGTTCCGGACAGGGCCGCAATGAGCAGTTCTTC.

The chain recombines TRBV27 with TRBJ2-7, with D unclear. The ends were cut back, 2 bases at V and 3 bases at J, with 26 bases in the middle. The CDR3 runs to 19 residues. CDR1 is MNHEY and CDR2 is SMNVEV in the germline V gene (reference sequence). CDR3 nucleotide sequence: TGTGCCAGCAGTTTAAGAAGGGATCCCATCCGCACTGCAAACTACGAGCAGTACTTC. It translates to CASSLRRDPIRTANYEQYF.

This chain connects TRBV5-6 to TRBJ2-7; D is unresolved. The germline V gene encodes CDR1 SGHDT and CDR2 YYEEEE. There are 13 residues in the CDR3. Trimming pared 1 base from V and 3 bases from J, leaving 8 bases between. This chain's CDR3 is CASSLHTFYEQYF. CDR3 DNA: TGTGCCAGCAGCTTGCACACCTTCTACGAGCAGTACTTC.

Here the CDR3 reads CASSADRGHQPQHF. CDR3 bases: TGTGCCAGCAGTGCGGACAGGGGACATCAGCCCCAGCATTTT. This chain joins TRBV6-5 and TRBJ1-5; TRBD1 matches at 9 bases. There are 14 residues in the CDR3. The trim removed 5 bases at V and 5 bases at J, leaving 4 bases unmatched. The germline CDR1 and CDR2 sequences are MNHEY and SVGAGI.

This chain uses TRBV7-9 with TRBJ2-7, with 10 bases that match TRBD2. The germline V gene encodes CDR1 SEHNR and CDR2 FQNEAQ (reference sequence). The J segment lost 4 bases and the V segment lost 5 bases, leaving 8 bases of the junction unmatched. The CDR3 loop spans 15 amino acids. The DNA for the CDR3 is TGTGCCAGCAGCCCGACACTAGCGGGAAAATACGAGCAGTACTTC. This gives the protein CASSPTLAGKYEQYF.

The genes are TRBV18 and TRBJ2-3, with no clear D. V dropped 3 bases and J dropped 0 bases, with 10 bases sitting between them. The CDR3 totals 15 residues. Germline-derived CDR1 and CDR2 are KGHSH and LQKENI. The CDR3 DNA sequence: TGTGCCAGCTCACCCTGGGGAAGTAGCACAGATACGCAGTATTTT. Its protein product is CASSPWGSSTDTQYF.

There are a few counts of this clone. The gene calls are TRBV7-9 and TRBJ1-5; the match to TRBD1 covers 11 bases. This CDR3 has 18 residues. The trim removed 0 bases at V and 5 bases at J, leaving 9 bases unmatched. Germline-derived CDR1 and CDR2 are SEHNR and FQNEAQ (reference sequence). The CDR3 loop reads CASSLAQPGQGAYQPQHF. CDR3 coding DNA: TGTGCCAGCAGCTTAGCTCAACCCGGACAGGGGGCTTATCAGCCCCAGCATTTT.

This chain joins TRBV15 and TRBJ1-1; TRBD1 aligns across 7 bases. Trimming removed 3 bases from V and 5 bases from J; junction bases left unmatched: 6. The CDR3 covers 14 residues. In germline, CDR1 is LNHNV, CDR2 YYDKDF (reference sequence). CDR3 residues: CATSSRPGGTEAFF. The CDR3 DNA follows: TGTGCCACCAGCAGCCGTCCAGGGGGAACTGAAGCTTTCTTT.

Comments on this clone: Mismatch with germline at one junction end may stem from a read error. This chain joins TRBV7-9 and TRBJ1-1, with D unresolved. The CDR3 loop spans 8 amino acids. Germline CDR1 SEHNR, CDR2 FQNEAQ (reference sequence). The CDR3 protein is CAIVRGTF. In DNA, the CDR3 is TGTGCCATCGTGCGGGGAACCTTT.

The J gene is TRBJ1-4, the V gene TRBV29-1; D unclear. The ends were cut back, 3 bases at V and 7 bases at J, with 12 bases in the middle. Per germline, CDR1 SQVTM and CDR2 ANQGSEA. CDR3 length: 13 amino acids. The CDR3 coding sequence is TGCAGCGTTGAGATAAATCGGTTTGAAAAACTGTTTTTT. Amino acid sequence: CSVEINRFEKLFF. Full variable domain (missing parts from reference TRBV29-1 and TRBJ1-4): SAVISQKPSRDICQRGTSLTIQCQVDSQVTMMFWYRQQPGQSLTLIATANQGSEATYESGFVIDKFPISRPNLTFSTLTVSNMSPEDSSIYLCSVEINRFEKLFFGSGTQLSVL.

There are a few counts of this clone. This rearrangement joins TRBV29-1 to TRBJ2-3; tentative D call: TRBD1 (5 bases). Germline-derived CDR1 and CDR2 are SQVTM and ANQGSEA. The germline V and J ends were trimmed by 1 base and 3 bases, with 11 bases remaining between them. The CDR3 extends over 14 amino acids. The CDR3 DNA sequence: TGCAGCGTTGAAGGGGCGGCAGGGACAGATACGCAGTATTTT. This sequence encodes CSVEGAAGTDTQYF.